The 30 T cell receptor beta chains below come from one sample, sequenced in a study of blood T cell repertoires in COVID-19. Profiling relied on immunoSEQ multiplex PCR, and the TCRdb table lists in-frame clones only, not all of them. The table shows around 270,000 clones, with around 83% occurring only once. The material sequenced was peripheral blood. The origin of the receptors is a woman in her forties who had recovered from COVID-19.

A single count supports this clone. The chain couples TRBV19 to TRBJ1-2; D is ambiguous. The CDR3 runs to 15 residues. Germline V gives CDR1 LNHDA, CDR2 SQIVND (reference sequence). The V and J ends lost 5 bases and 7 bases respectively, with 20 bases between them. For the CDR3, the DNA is TGTGCCAGTAGTCCCCGTCCCCGGTCGACTCTTGGCTACACCTTC. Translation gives CASSPRPRSTLGYTF.

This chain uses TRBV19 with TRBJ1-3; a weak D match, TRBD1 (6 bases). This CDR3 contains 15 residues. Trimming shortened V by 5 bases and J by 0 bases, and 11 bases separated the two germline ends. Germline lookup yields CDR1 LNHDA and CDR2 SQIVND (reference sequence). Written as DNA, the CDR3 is TGTGCCAGTAGTCTACAGGGATCCTCTGGAAACACCATATATTTT. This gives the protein CASSLQGSSGNTIYF.

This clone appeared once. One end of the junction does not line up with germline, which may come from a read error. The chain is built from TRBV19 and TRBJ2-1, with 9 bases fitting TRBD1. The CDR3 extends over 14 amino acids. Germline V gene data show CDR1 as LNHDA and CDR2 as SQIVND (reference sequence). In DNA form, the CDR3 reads TGTGCCATTAGTAAGGACAGGGGCCACAATGAGCAGTTCTTC. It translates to CAISKDRGHNEQFF.

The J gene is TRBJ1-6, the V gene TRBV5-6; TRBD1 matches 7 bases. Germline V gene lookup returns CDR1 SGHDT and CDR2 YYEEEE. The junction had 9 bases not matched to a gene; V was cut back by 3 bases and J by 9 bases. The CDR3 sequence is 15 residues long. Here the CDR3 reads CASSSWTGRGSPLHF. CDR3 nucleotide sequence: TGTGCCAGCAGCTCCTGGACAGGCCGGGGTTCACCCCTCCACTTT. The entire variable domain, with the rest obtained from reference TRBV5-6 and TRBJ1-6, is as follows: DAGVTQSPTHLIKTRGQQVTLRCSPKSGHDTVSWYQQALGQGPQFIFQYYEEEERQRGNFPDRFSGHQFPNYSSELNVNALLLGDSALYLCASSSWTGRGSPLHFGNGTRLTVT.

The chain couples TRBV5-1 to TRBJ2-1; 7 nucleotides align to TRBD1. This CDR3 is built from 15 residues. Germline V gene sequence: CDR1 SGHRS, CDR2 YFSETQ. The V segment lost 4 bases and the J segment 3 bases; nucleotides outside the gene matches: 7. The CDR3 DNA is TGCGCCAGCAGCATGATGGGGGACAGCTACAATGAGCAGTTCTTC. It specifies CASSMMGDSYNEQFF.

The CDR3 here is CSAGTGVTGELFF. In DNA, the CDR3 is TGCAGCGCCGGGACAGGCGTAACCGGGGAGCTGTTTTTT. The chain couples TRBV29-1 to TRBJ2-2, with TRBD1 matching 8 bases. The CDR3 is made up of 13 amino acids. V lost 7 bases and J lost 5; bases outside the gene matches: 6. CDR1 and CDR2 from the germline V gene are SQVTM and ANQGSEA.

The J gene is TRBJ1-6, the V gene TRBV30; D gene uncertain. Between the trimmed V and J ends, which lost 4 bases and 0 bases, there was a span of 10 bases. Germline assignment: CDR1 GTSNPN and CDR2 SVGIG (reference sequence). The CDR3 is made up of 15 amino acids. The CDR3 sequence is CAWTVGSSYNSPLHF. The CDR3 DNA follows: TGTGCCTGGACCGTAGGGAGCTCCTATAATTCACCCCTCCACTTT.

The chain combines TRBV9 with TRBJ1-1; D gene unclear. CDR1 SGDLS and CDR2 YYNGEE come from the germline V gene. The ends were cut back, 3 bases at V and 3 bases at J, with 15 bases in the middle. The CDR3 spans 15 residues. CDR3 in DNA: TGTGCCAGCAGCGGAAAGGGAGGCGCGGACACTGAAGCTTTCTTT. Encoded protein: CASSGKGGADTEAFF.

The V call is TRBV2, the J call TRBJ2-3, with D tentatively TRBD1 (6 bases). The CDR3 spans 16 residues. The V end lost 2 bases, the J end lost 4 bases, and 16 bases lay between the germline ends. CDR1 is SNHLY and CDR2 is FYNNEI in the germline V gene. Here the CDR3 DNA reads TGTGCCAGCAGTGAAATGGGTACAGGGCGATCAGATACGCAGTATTTT. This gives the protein CASSEMGTGRSDTQYF.

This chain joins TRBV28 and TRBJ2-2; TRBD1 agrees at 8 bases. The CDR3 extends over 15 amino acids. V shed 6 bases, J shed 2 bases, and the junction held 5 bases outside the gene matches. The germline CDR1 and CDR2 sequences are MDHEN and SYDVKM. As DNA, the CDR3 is TGTGCCAGCAGCTGGGACAGGTTAAACACCGGGGAGCTGTTTTTT. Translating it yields CASSWDRLNTGELFF.

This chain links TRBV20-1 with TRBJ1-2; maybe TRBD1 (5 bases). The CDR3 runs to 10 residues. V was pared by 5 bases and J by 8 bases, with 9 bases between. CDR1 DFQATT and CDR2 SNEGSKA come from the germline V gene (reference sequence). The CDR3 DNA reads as TGCAGTGCTCTGGGACTCGGCTACACCTTC. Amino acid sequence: CSALGLGYTF.

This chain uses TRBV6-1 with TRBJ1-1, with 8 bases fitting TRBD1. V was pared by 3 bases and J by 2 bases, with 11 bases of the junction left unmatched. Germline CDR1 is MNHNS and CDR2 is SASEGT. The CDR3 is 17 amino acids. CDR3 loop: CASSDPQGAGVNTEAFF. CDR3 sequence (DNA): TGTGCCAGCAGTGATCCTCAGGGGGCCGGGGTCAACACTGAAGCTTTCTTT.

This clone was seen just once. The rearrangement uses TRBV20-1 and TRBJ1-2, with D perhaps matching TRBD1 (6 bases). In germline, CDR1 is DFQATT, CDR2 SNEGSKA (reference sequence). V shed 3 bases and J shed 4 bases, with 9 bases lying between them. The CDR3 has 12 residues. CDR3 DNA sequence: TGCAGTGCTAGTAGGACAGTCTATGGCTACACCTTC. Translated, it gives CSASRTVYGYTF.

This chain's CDR3 is CASRDRGAKAFF. CDR3 coding DNA: TGTGCCAGCAGGGACCGGGGGGCGAAAGCTTTCTTT. The chain combines TRBV2 with TRBJ1-1; weak D call: TRBD1 (6 bases). V was clipped by 6 bases and J by 9 bases, with 14 bases between them. This CDR3 has 12 amino acids. The V gene's germline CDR1 is SNHLY and CDR2 FYNNEI.

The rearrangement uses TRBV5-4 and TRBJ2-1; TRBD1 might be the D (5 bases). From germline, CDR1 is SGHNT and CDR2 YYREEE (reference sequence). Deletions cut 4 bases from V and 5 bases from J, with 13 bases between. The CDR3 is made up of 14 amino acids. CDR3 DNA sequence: TGTGCCAGCAGCCCGCAAACACAGGACAATGAGCAGTTCTTC. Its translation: CASSPQTQDNEQFF.

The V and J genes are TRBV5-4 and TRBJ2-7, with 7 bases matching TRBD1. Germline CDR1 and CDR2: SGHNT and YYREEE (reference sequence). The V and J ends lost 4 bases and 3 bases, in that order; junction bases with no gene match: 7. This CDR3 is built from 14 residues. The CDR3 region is CASSTETGNYEQYF. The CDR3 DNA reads TGTGCCAGCAGCACGGAGACAGGGAACTACGAGCAGTACTTC.

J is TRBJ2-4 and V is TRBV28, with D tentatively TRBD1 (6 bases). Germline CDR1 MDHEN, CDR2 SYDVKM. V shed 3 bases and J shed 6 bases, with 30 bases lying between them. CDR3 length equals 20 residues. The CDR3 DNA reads TGTGCCAGCAGTTTGGGAGCAGGGGCCAGAGGATGGATAGGTGGAAACATTCAGTACTTC. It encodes CASSLGAGARGWIGGNIQYF.

CDR3 sequence: CASSVEGDSYNEQFF. In nucleotides, the CDR3 is TGTGCCAGCAGCGTAGAGGGGGACTCCTACAATGAGCAGTTCTTC. The J gene is TRBJ2-1, the V gene TRBV9; D perhaps matches TRBD1 (6 bases). Germline CDR1 is SGDLS and CDR2 is YYNGEE. V lost 0 bases to trimming and J lost 0 bases, with 7 bases between them. The CDR3 has 15 amino acids. Variable domain in full (rest from reference TRBV9 and TRBJ2-1): DSGVTQTPKHLITATGQRVTLRCSPRSGDLSVYWYQQSLDQGLQFLIQYYNGEERAKGNILERFSAQQFPDLHSELNLSSLELGDSALYFCASSVEGDSYNEQFFGPGTRLTVL.

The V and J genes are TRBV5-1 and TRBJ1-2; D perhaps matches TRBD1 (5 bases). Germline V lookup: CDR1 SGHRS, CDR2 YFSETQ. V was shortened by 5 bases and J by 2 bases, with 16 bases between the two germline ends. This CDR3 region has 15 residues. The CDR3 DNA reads TGCGCCAGCAGGAGCCCGACAGCGACGAACTATGGCTACACCTTC. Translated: CASRSPTATNYGYTF.

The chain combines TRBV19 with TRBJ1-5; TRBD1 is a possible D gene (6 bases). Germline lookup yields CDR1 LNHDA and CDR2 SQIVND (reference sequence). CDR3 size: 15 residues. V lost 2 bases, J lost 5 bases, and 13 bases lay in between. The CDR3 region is CASSIMGGRDQPQHF. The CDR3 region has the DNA TGTGCCAGTAGTATAATGGGGGGGCGCGATCAGCCCCAGCATTTT.

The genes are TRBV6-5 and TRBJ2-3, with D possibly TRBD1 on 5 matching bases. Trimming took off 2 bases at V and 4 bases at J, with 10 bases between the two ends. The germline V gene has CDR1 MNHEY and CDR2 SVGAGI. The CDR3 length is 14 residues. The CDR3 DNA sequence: TGTGCCAGCAGTTACAACAGGTGGGCAGATACGCAGTATTTT. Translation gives CASSYNRWADTQYF.

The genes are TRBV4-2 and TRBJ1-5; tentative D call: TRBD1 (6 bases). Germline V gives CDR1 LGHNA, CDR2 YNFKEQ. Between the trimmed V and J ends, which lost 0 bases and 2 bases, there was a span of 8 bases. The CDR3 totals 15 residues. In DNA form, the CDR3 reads TGTGCCAGCAGCCAAGATTCAGGGGGCAATCAGCCCCAGCATTTT. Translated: CASSQDSGGNQPQHF.

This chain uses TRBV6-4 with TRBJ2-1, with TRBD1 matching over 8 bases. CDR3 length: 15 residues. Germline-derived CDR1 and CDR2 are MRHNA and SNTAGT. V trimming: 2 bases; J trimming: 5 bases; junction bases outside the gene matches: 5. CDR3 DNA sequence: TGTGCCAGCAGTGACGGACAGGGAGGAAACAATGAGCAGTTCTTC. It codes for CASSDGQGGNNEQFF.

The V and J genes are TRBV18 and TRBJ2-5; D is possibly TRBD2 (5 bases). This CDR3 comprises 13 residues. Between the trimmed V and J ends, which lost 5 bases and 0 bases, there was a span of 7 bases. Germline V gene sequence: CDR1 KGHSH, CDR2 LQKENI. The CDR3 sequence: CASSVDYQETQYF. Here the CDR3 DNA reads TGTGCCAGCTCAGTGGACTACCAAGAGACCCAGTACTTC.

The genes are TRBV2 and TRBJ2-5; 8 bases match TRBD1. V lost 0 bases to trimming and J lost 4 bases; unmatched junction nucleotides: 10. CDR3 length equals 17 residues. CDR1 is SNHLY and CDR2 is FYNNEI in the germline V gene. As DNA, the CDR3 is TGTGCCAGCAGTGAAGCGCTAGGACAGGGTTTTTTAGAGACCCAGTACTTC. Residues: CASSEALGQGFLETQYF. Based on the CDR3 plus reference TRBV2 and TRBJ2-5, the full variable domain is EPEVTQTPSHQVTQMGQEVILRCVPISNHLYFYWYRQILGQKVEFLVSFYNNEISEKSEIFDDQFSVERPDGSNFTLKIRSTKLEDSAMYFCASSEALGQGFLETQYFGPGTRLLVL.

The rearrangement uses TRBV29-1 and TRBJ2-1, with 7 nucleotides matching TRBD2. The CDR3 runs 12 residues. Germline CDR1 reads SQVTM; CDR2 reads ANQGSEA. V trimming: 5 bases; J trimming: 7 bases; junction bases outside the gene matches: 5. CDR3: CSVRGDGNEQFF. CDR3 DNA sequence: TGCAGCGTTCGGGGGGATGGTAATGAGCAGTTCTTC.

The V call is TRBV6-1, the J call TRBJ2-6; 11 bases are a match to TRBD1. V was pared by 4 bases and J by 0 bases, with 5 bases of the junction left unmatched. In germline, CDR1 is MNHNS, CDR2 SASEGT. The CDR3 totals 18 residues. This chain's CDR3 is CASSVRTGGASGANVLTF. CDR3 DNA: TGTGCCAGCAGTGTTCGGACAGGGGGCGCCTCTGGGGCCAACGTCCTGACTTTC.

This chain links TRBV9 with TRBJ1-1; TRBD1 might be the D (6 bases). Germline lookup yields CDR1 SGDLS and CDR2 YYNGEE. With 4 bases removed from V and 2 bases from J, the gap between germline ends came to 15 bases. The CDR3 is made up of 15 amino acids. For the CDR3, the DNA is TGTGCCAGCAGCTCTGTACTCAGGGGAAACACTGAAGCTTTCTTT. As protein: CASSSVLRGNTEAFF.

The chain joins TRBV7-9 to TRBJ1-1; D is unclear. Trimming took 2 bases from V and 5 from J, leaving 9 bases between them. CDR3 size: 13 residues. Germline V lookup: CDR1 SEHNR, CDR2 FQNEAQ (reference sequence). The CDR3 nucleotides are TGTGCCAGCAGCTTACTGGGGAGGACTGAAGCTTTCTTT. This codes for CASSLLGRTEAFF.

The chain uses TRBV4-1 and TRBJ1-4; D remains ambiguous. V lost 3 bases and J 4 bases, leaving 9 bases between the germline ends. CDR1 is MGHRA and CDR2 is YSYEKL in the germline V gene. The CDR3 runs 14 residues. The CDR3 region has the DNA TGCGCCAGCAGCCACAGGATACTTAATGAAAAACTGTTTTTT. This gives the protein CASSHRILNEKLFF.